This is a list of T cell receptor beta chains from one sample in a study of CD8 T cells in Susac syndrome. Via MiXCR, TCRdb re-called the immunoSEQ multiplex PCR reads, giving one row per CDR3 protein. The sample shows 150,000 to 200,000 distinct CDR3 sequences, just under 95% of them seen only once. Sequencing input: CD8+ T cells from PBMCs. The source of these receptors is a human donor with Susac syndrome. Each CDR3 is given with its conserved first and last residue. A D gene is named only where the DNA matches it firmly. Clone size is given for some rows only: seen once, a few or many times, or a class if the clone is expanded.

D: TRBD1
V: TRBV15
size: NA
J: TRBJ1-1
DNA: TGTGCCACCAGCAGAGATCCGGGACAGGTGAACACTGAAGCTTTCTTT
CDR3: CATSRDPGQVNTEAFF

D: TRBD2
V: TRBV20-1
size: NA
J: TRBJ2-5
DNA: TGCAGTGCTTATCCCCTTTTAGCGGGGAAACAAGAGACCCAGTACTTC
CDR3: CSAYPLLAGKQETQYF

D: NA
V: TRBV30
size: NA
J: TRBJ2-1
DNA: TGTGCCTTCGGACTCGCCCAGAGCTCCTACAATGAGCAGTTCTTC
CDR3: CAFGLAQSSYNEQFF

D: NA
V: TRBV3-1
size: NA
J: TRBJ2-2
DNA: TGTGCCAGCAGCCAAGGTATCATCCAGTCTCGTCCCGGGGAGCTGTTTTTT
CDR3: CASSQGIIQSRPGELFF

D: TRBD2
V: TRBV12-3/TRBV12-4
size: NA
J: TRBJ2-3
DNA: TGTGCCAGCAGCCTCGGACTAGAGAGCACAGATACGCAGTATTTT
CDR3: CASSLGLESTDTQYF

D: TRBD1
V: TRBV18
size: NA
J: TRBJ2-4
DNA: TGTGCCAGCTCACTCTCGGGACAGGGCAAAAACATTCAGTACTTC
CDR3: CASSLSGQGKNIQYF

D: NA
V: TRBV7-2
size: NA
J: TRBJ2-5
DNA: TGTGCCAGCAGCCCGGGCGCAGTAAGGGAGACCCAGTACTTC
CDR3: CASSPGAVRETQYF

D: NA
V: TRBV25-1
size: NA
J: TRBJ2-7
DNA: TGTGCCAGCAGTCCACGGGCAAACCACGAGCAGTACTTC
CDR3: CASSPRANHEQYF

D: TRBD1
V: TRBV20-1
size: NA
J: TRBJ2-1
DNA: TGCAGTCCAAAACAGGGGAGCACCTACAATGAGCAGTTCTTC
CDR3: CSPKQGSTYNEQFF

D: TRBD2
V: TRBV19
size: NA
J: TRBJ2-3
DNA: TGTGCCAGTAGTACTGCTAGCGGGGGGTATTCAGATACGCAGTATTTT
CDR3: CASSTASGGYSDTQYF

D: NA
V: TRBV7-2
size: NA
J: TRBJ2-7
DNA: TGTGCCAGCAGCCGTGGCACTCGGGGAACATCCTACGAGCAGTACTTC
CDR3: CASSRGTRGTSYEQYF

D: NA
V: TRBV6-1
size: NA
J: TRBJ1-2
DNA: TGTGCCAGCACCCATGGTCCAGGGGCCGGGGCCTATGGCTACACCTTC
CDR3: CASTHGPGAGAYGYTF

D: NA
V: TRBV6-5
size: NA
J: TRBJ2-7
DNA: TGTGCCAGCAGTTACTCGAGGGCCTACGAGCAGTACTTC
CDR3: CASSYSRAYEQYF

D: TRBD2
V: TRBV9
size: NA
J: TRBJ2-2
DNA: TGTGCCAGCAGCAATAGCGGGAGTAGCACCGGGGAGCTGTTTTTT
CDR3: CASSNSGSSTGELFF

D: TRBD2
V: TRBV27
size: NA
J: TRBJ2-5
DNA: TGTGCCAGCAGTTTATCCGGGCTAGCGGGAGGTGGGGGCCAAGAGACCCAGTACTTC
CDR3: CASSLSGLAGGGGQETQYF

D: TRBD2
V: TRBV20-1
size: NA
J: TRBJ2-1
DNA: TGCAGTGCTAGAGCACTAGCGGGGGTGATCTCCTACAATGAGCAGTTCTTC
CDR3: CSARALAGVISYNEQFF

D: NA
V: TRBV6-5
size: NA
J: TRBJ1-1
DNA: TGTGCCAGCAGCCGGGGGAGCCACACTGAAGCTTTCTTT
CDR3: CASSRGSHTEAFF

D: NA
V: TRBV11-2
size: NA
J: TRBJ2-7
DNA: TGTGCCAGCAGCTCCGGGAACTACGAGCAGTACTTC
CDR3: CASSSGNYEQYF

D: NA
V: TRBV19
size: NA
J: TRBJ2-1
DNA: TGTGCCAGTAGTGCCGACATTTACAATGAGCAGTTCTTC
CDR3: CASSADIYNEQFF

D: TRBD1
V: TRBV18
size: NA
J: TRBJ2-7
DNA: TGTGCCAGCACGCCTACCGGGACAGGGGGCTACGAGCAGTACTTC
CDR3: CASTPTGTGGYEQYF

D: NA
V: TRBV6-5
size: NA
J: TRBJ2-4
DNA: TGTGCCAGCAGTTACTCGATGGGGGGGCTAGCCAAAAACATTCAGTACTTC
CDR3: CASSYSMGGLAKNIQYF

D: NA
V: TRBV5-1
size: NA
J: TRBJ1-5
DNA: TGCGCCAGCAGCTTTGGAGGAGGGGCGCAACCCCAGCATTTT
CDR3: CASSFGGGAQPQHF

D: TRBD1
V: TRBV7-8
size: NA
J: TRBJ2-1
DNA: TGTGCCAGCAGCTCTGGACAGGGGCTTTACAATGAGCAGTTCTTC
CDR3: CASSSGQGLYNEQFF

D: NA
V: TRBV9
size: NA
J: TRBJ1-1
DNA: TGTGCCAGCAGCCAGGGCGGGGAAATCACTGAAGCTTTCTTT
CDR3: CASSQGGEITEAFF

D: NA
V: TRBV20-1
size: NA
J: TRBJ2-7
DNA: TGCAGTGCTAGTTTCCCGGGACCCTCCTACGAGCAGTACTTC
CDR3: CSASFPGPSYEQYF

D: TRBD2
V: TRBV20-1
size: NA
J: TRBJ2-7
DNA: TGCAGTGCTAGAGAAGCGGGAGCCGTGTACGAGCAGTACTTC
CDR3: CSAREAGAVYEQYF

D: TRBD2
V: TRBV7-9
size: once
J: TRBJ2-5
DNA: TGTGCCAGCAGCTTCGGACTAGCGGGAGGGTCGTGGGAGACCCAGTACTTC
CDR3: CASSFGLAGGSWETQYF

D: NA
V: TRBV29-1
size: NA
J: TRBJ1-2
DNA: TGCAGCGTTGAAAGATCCACTAACTATGGCTACACCTTC
CDR3: CSVERSTNYGYTF

D: NA
V: TRBV6-5
size: few
J: TRBJ2-3
DNA: TGTGCCAGCAGTTCTTCTAGCACAGATACGCAGTATTTT
CDR3: CASSSSSTDTQYF

D: NA
V: TRBV11-2
size: NA
J: TRBJ1-1
DNA: TGTGCCAGCAGCTTAGGGATTTGGGGGGAGAACACTGAAGCTTTCTTT
CDR3: CASSLGIWGENTEAFF

D: NA
V: TRBV7-9
size: NA
J: TRBJ2-5
DNA: TGTGCCAGCAGCTCCGATCCGACTAGCCAAGAGACCCAGTACTTC
CDR3: CASSSDPTSQETQYF

D: NA
V: TRBV20-1
size: NA
J: TRBJ2-1
DNA: TGCAGTGCCCCTTACAATGAGCAGTTCTTC
CDR3: CSAPYNEQFF

D: NA
V: TRBV13
size: NA
J: TRBJ2-1
DNA: TGTGCCAGCAGCTTCCTCCGGGGGTCCTACAATGAGCAGTTCTTC
CDR3: CASSFLRGSYNEQFF

D: NA
V: TRBV5-6
size: NA
J: TRBJ1-1
DNA: TGTGCCAGCAGCTCCGTAGGGACTGAAGCTTTCTTT
CDR3: CASSSVGTEAFF

D: NA
V: TRBV5-1
size: NA
J: TRBJ2-3
DNA: TGCGCCAGCAGCTTGAGGTCGGGAGATACGCAGTATTTT
CDR3: CASSLRSGDTQYF

D: NA
V: TRBV5-1
size: NA
J: TRBJ1-5
DNA: TGCGCCAGCAGCTTGCGAGGGGCGGACAATCAGCCCCAGCATTTT
CDR3: CASSLRGADNQPQHF

D: NA
V: TRBV3-1
size: NA
J: TRBJ1-5
DNA: TGTGCCAGCAGCCCGGGGCGAGGGGACTATCAGCCCCAGCATTTT
CDR3: CASSPGRGDYQPQHF

D: TRBD1
V: TRBV13
size: once
J: TRBJ2-3
DNA: TGTGCCAGCAGCCCCGCACCTCCCGGGACAGGGGGCGTAGATACGCAGTATTTT
CDR3: CASSPAPPGTGGVDTQYF

D: NA
V: TRBV13
size: NA
J: TRBJ1-5
DNA: TGTGCCAGCAGCCGGGGAGGGGTCGAAACGTCTCAGCCCCAGCATTTT
CDR3: CASSRGGVETSQPQHF